This T cell receptor beta chain was identified in a study of shared clonotypes between healthy human individuals. In the study overall: The donor group consisted of two women and three men, aged 18 to 49. Study-level findings and limits: What rarefaction showed was incomplete sorted-subset sequencing despite large depth.

CD45RO-negative cells were positively selected for CCR7, leaving out terminally differentiated effector memory CD45RA+ cells. Donors comprised healthy HIV-negative adults lacking recent acute infections or vaccinations. About this clone itself: Its antigen remains unidentified.

Original methodology: Because ImmunoSEQ provided only junction sequences with no quality scores, the filtering differed. Sequencing was performed with immunoSEQ multiplex PCR; in TCRdb, only in-frame clones are kept and a portion is missing. V and J calls and clone size are copied from that table; D and trimming were computed from the DNA. The data contain some 2 million clones, approximately 94% of them seen just once; the ten biggest clones take up 0.95% to 1.5%. This receptor was obtained from a man between 18 and 29 years old in good health. Sequencing input: naive CD8+ T cells sorted from blood.

DNA for the CDR3: TGTGCCAGCAGTGCCCGGGACAGGGGGGTTTCATACGAGCAGTACTTC. Amino acid sequence: CASSARDRGVSYEQYF. The chain links TRBV28 to TRBJ2-7; 11 bases are a match to TRBD1. Germline V gives CDR1 MDHEN, CDR2 SYDVKM. Losses at the gene ends were 5 bases for V and 4 bases for J; bases not matched to a gene: 10. The CDR3 loop spans 16 amino acids.